The clone carrying this TCR beta chain came up once. Profiling relied on immunoSEQ multiplex PCR, and the TCRdb table lists in-frame clones only, not all of them. The sample lists roughly 220,000 clones; just over 85% were seen once. This specimen comes from a study of blood T cell repertoires in COVID-19. The CDR3 runs to 17 residues. Germline CDR1 reads SGHNT; CDR2 reads YENEEA. Trimming cost V 1 base and J 0 bases; bases outside gene matches: 3. Sequenced input: PBMCs or T cells enriched from blood (not recorded which). The V gene is TRBV11-3, the J gene TRBJ2-1; 10 bases are a match to TRBD2. The sequence came from a woman in her 50s with acute COVID-19. CDR3 in amino acids: CASSLGSSGSSYNEQFF. For the CDR3, the DNA is TGTGCCAGCAGCTTAGGCTCTAGCGGGAGCTCCTACAATGAGCAGTTCTTC.